The entry below describes one T cell receptor (beta chain). The target antigen is unknown. From germline, CDR1 is MDHEN and CDR2 SYDVKM. Trimming took off 5 bases at V and 3 bases at J, with 16 bases between the two ends. This CDR3 region has 15 residues. Taking about 17-33 mg of unsorted bulk tissue, the authors co-extracted RNA and DNA. Each tumor specimen held more than 80% viable tumor cells. This specimen comes from a study of tumor-infiltrating lymphocytes in primary liver carcinoma. Study-wide context: The study included patients who were men and women aged 30 to 69 years.

Study-wide points: Just about 7-24% of leading clones were found in every one of five regions.

Priming with a constant-region primer yielded TCR beta cDNA from 400 to 550 ng total RNA. Three-round nested multiplex PCR performed with slightly modified ARM-PCR produced the TCR beta libraries. It was with TRBV1-TRBV30 forward primers and a C-beta reverse primer that the first two PCR rounds were run, at about 9 cycles each. MiXCR, applied by TCRdb to the multiplex PCR reads, yields one record per CDR3 protein. Of roughly 120,000 distinct CDR3 sequences in the sample, 65% were seen once. Sequenced sample: liver tumor tissue from sampling region 1. Subset reported: tumor region T1, superior pole. V usage is TRBV28 and J usage is TRBJ1-2; D call uncertain. The origin of this receptor is an older woman with primary liver carcinoma and hepatitis B virus infection. CDR3 protein: CASSRAGSRDYGYTF. The CDR3, as DNA: TGTGCCAGCAGTCGCGCAGGTTCGAGGGACTATGGCTACACCTTC.